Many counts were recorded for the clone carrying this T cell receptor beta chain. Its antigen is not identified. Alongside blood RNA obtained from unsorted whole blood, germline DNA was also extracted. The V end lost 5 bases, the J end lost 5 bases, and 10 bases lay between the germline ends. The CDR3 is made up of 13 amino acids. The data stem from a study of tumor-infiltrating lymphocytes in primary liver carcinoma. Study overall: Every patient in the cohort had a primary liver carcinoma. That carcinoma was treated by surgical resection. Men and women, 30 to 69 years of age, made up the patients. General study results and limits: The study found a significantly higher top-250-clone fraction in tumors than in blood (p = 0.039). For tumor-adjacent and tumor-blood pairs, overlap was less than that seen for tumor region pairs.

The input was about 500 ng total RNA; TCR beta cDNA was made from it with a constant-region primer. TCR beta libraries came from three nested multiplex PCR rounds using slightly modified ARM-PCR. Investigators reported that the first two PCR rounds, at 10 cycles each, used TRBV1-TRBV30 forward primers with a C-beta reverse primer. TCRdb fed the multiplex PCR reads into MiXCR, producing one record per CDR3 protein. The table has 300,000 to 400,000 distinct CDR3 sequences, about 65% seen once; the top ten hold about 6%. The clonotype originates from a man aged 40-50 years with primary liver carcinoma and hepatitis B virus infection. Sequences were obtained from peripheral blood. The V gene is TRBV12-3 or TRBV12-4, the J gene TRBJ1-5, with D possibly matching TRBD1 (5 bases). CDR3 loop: CASSQDMDQPQHF. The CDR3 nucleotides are TGTGCCAGCAGTCAGGACATGGATCAGCCCCAGCATTTT.